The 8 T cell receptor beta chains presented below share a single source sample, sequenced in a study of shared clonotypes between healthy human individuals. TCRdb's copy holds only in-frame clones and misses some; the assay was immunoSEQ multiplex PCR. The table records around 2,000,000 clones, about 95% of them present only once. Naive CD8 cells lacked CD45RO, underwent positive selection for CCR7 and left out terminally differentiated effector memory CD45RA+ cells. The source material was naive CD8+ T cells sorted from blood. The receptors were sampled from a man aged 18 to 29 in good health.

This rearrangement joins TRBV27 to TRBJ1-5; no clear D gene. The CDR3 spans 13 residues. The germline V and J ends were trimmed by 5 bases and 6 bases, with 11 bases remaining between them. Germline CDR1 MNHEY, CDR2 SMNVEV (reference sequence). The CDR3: CASSLDEGQPQHF. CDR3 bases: TGTGCCAGCAGTCTAGACGAAGGTCAGCCCCAGCATTTT.

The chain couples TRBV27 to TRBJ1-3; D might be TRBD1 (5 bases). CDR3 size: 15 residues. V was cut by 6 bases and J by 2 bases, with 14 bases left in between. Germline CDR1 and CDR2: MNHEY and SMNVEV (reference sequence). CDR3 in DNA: TGTGCCAGCAGCCCTGACATGGACACTGGAAACACCATATATTTT. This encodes CASSPDMDTGNTIYF.

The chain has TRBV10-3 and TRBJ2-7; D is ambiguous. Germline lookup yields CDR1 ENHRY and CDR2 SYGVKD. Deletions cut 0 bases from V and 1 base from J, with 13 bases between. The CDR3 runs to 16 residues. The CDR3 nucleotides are TGTGCCATCAGTGAGTCCGTGGGCTTGGATTCCTACGAGCAGTACTTC. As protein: CAISESVGLDSYEQYF.

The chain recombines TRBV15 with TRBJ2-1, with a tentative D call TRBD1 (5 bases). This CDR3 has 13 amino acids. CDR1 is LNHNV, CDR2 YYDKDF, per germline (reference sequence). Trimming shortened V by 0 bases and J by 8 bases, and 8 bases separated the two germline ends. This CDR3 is CATSRDLRDEQFF. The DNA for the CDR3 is TGTGCCACCAGCAGAGATCTCAGGGATGAGCAGTTCTTC.

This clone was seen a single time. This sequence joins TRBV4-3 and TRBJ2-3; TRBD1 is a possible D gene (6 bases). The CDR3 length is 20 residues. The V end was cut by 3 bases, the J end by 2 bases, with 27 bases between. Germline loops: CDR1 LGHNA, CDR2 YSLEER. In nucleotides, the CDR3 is TGCGCCAGCAGCCACGTCTGGGGAGAGATACAGGGTGAGAACACAGATACGCAGTATTTT. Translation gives CASSHVWGEIQGENTDTQYF.

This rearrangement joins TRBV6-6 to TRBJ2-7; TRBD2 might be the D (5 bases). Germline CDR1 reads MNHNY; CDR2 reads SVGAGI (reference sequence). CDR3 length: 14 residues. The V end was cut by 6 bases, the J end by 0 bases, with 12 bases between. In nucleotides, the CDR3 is TGTGCCAGCAGGGGTCAAGCGGACTCCTACGAGCAGTACTTC. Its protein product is CASRGQADSYEQYF.

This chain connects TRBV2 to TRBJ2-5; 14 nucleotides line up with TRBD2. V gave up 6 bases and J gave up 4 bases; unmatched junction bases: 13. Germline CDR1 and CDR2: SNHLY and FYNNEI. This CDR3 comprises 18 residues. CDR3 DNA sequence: TGTGCCAGCAGCCGGGGACTAGCGGGAGAGGGCCTGGGAGAGACCCAGTACTTC. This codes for CASSRGLAGEGLGETQYF.

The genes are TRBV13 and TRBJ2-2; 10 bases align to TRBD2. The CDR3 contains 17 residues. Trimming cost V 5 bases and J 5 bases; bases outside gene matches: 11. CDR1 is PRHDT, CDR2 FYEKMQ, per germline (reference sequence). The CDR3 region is CASSPTGTSVNTGELFF. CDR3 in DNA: TGTGCCAGCAGCCCGACCGGGACTAGCGTGAATACCGGGGAGCTGTTTTTT.